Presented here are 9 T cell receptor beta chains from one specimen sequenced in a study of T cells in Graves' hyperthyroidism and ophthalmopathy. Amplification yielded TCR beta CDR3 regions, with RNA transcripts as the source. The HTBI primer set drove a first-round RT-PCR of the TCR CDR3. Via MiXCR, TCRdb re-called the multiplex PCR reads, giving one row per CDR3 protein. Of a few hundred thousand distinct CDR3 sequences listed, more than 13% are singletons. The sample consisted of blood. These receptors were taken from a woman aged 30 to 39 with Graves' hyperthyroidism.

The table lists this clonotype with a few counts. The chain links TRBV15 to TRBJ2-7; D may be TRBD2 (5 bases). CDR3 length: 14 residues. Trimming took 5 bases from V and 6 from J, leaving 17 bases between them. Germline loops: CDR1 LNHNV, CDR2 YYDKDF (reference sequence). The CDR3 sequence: CATSEGGSTREQYF. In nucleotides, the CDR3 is TGTGCCACCAGCGAGGGTGGCTCAACTCGCGAGCAGTACTTC. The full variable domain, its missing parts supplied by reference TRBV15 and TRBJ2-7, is DAMVIQNPRYQVTQFGKPVTLSCSQTLNHNVMYWYQQKSSQAPKLLFHYYDKDFNNEADTPDNFQSRRPNTSFCFLDIRSPGLGDTAMYLCATSEGGSTREQYFGPGTRLTVT.

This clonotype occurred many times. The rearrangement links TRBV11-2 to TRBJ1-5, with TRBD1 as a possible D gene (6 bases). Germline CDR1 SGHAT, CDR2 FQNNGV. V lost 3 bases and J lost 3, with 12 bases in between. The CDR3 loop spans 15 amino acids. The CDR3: CASSFTGNVNQPQHF. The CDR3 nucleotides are TGTGCCAGCAGCTTCACAGGGAATGTCAATCAGCCCCAGCATTTT. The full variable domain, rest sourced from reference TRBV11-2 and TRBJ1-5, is EAGVAQSPRYKIIEKRQSVAFWCNPISGHATLYWYQQILGQGPKLLIQFQNNGVVDDSQLPKDRFSAERLKGVDSTLKIQPAKLEDSAVYLCASSFTGNVNQPQHFGDGTRLSIL.

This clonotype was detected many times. The DNA for the CDR3 is TGTGCCAGCAGTACAGACAGGGTCGGCTCCTACAATGAGCAGTTCTTC. It yields the protein CASSTDRVGSYNEQFF. The chain employs TRBV28 and TRBJ2-1; 7 bases line up with TRBD1. After removal of 5 bases from V and 0 bases from J, the junction contained 7 bases not matched to a gene. Germline V gene sequence: CDR1 MDHEN, CDR2 SYDVKM. There are 16 residues in the CDR3.

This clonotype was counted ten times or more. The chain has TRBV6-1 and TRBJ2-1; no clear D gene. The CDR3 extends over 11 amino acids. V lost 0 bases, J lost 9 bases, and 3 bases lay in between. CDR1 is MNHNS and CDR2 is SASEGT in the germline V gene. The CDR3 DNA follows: TGTGCCAGCAGTGAAGCCCTTGAGCAGTTCTTC. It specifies CASSEALEQFF.

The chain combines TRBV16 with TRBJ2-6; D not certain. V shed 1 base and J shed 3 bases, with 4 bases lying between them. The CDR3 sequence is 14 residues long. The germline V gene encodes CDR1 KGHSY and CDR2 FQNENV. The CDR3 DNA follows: TGTGCCAGCAGCCAATTACTTGGGGCCAACGTCCTGACTTTC. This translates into CASSQLLGANVLTF.

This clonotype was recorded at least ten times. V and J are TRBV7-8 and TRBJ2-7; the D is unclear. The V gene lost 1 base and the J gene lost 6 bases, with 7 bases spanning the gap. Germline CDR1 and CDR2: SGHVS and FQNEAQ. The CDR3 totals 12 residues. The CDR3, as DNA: TGTGCCAGCAGCTTAGAGGCGTTCGAGCAGTACTTC. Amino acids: CASSLEAFEQYF.

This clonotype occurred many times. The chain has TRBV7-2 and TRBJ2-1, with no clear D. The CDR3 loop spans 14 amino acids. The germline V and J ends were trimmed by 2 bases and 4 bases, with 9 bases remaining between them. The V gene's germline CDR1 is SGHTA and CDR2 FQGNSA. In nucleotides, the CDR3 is TGTGCCAGCAGCTTATCTGGTTATTACAATGAGCAGTTCTTC. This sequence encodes CASSLSGYYNEQFF.

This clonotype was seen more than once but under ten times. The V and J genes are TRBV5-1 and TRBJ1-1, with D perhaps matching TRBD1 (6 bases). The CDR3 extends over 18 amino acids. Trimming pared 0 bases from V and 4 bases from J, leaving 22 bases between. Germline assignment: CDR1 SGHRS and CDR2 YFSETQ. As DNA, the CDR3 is TGCGCCAGCAGCTTGGCCGGAGCGGTTGGAGGGGGTAGCACTGAAGCTTTCTTT. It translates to CASSLAGAVGGGSTEAFF.

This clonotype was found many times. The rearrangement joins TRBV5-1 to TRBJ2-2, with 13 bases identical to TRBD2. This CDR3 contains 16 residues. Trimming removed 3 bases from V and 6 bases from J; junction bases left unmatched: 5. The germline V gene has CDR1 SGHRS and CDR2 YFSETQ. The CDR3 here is CASSYGLAGAAGELFF. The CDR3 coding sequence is TGCGCCAGCAGCTACGGACTAGCGGGAGCCGCCGGGGAGCTGTTTTTT.